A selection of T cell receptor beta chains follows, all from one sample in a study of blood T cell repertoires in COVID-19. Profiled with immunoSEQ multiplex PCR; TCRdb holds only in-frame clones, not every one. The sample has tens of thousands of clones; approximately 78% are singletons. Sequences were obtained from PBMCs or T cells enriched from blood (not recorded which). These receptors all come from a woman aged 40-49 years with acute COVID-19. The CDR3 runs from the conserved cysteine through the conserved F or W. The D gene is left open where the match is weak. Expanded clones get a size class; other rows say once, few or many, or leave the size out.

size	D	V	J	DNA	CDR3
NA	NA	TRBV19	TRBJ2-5	TGTGCCAGTAGTACTCAAAAAACGGGGAAGGAGACCCAGTACTTC	CASSTQKTGKETQYF
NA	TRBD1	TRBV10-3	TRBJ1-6	TGTGCCACCAACCCGGGACAGGGAGATAATTCACCCCTCCACTTT	CATNPGQGDNSPLHF
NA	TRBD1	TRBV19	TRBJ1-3	TGTGCCAGTACCCAGGGGGCTGGCGGAAACACCATATATTTT	CASTQGAGGNTIYF
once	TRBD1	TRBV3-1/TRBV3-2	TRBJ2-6	TGTGCCAGCAGCCAAGCGACAGGGGGCTTTGGGGCCAACGTCCTGACTTTC	CASSQATGGFGANVLTF
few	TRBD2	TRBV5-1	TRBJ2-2	TGCGCCAGCAGCGCTAGCGGGGTCACCGGGGAGCTGTTTTTT	CASSASGVTGELFF
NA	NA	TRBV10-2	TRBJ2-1	TGCGCCAGCAGTGAGACCCGGGACACCACCTACAATGAGCAGTTCTTC	CASSETRDTTYNEQFF
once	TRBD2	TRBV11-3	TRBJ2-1	TGTGCCAGCAGCTCTAGAAGCGGGACTAGCGGGAGTAATGAGCAGTTCTTC	CASSSRSGTSGSNEQFF
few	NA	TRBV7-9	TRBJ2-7	TGTGCCAGCAGCTTGTACGGGACTGACGAGCAGTACTTC	CASSLYGTDEQYF
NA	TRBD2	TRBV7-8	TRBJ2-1	TGTGCCAGCAGCCGACTAGCGGGAGATGGCGATGAGCAGTTCTTC	CASSRLAGDGDEQFF
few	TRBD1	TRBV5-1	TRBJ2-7	TGCGCCAGCAGCTTGACAGGGGGAGGCTACGAGCAGTACTTC	CASSLTGGGYEQYF
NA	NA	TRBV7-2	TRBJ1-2	TGTGCCAGCAGCTTAGCGGGGCTCTATGGCTACACCTTC	CASSLAGLYGYTF
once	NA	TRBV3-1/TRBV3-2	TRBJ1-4	TGTGCCAGCAGCCCTGTAGGGAGCGAGAATGAAAAACTGTTTTTT	CASSPVGSENEKLFF
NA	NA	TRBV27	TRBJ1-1	TGTGCCAGCAGTTTAAGGGTTGGGGGGACTGAAGCTTTCTTT	CASSLRVGGTEAFF
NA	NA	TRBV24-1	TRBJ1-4	TGTGCCACCAGTGATGCGACAGGTGCAAATGAAAAACTGTTTTTT	CATSDATGANEKLFF
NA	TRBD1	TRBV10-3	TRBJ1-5	TGTGCCATTTCCGACAGGGCAAATCAGCCCCAGCATTTT	CAISDRANQPQHF
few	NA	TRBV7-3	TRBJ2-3	TGTGCCAGCAGCTTAGTGGCTAGCTCTGGCACAGATACGCAGTATTTT	CASSLVASSGTDTQYF
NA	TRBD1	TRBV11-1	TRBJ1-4	TGTGCCAGCAGCGGACAGGGGGCGGAAAAACTGTTTTTT	CASSGQGAEKLFF
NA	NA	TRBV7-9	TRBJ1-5	TGTGCCAGCAGCTTAGCAGCAGGGCCCAATCAGCCCCAGCATTTT	CASSLAAGPNQPQHF
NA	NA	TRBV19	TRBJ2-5	TGTGCCAGTCAGTTGGGGGGGGCAGGGGAGGAGACCCAGTACTTC	CASQLGGAGEETQYF
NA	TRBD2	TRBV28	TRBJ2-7	TGTGCCAGCAGTTTAAGCCTGAAGCGGGAGAGGTCCTACGAGCAGTACTTC	CASSLSLKRERSYEQYF
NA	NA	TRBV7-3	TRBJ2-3	TGTGCCAGCAGCTTGGGCGTGGCTAGCACAGATACGCAGTATTTT	CASSLGVASTDTQYF
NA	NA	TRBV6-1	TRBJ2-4	TGTGCCAGCAGTGAAGTCCGTACTCTAGCCAAAAACATTCAGTACTTC	CASSEVRTLAKNIQYF
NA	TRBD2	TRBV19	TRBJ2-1	TGTGCCAGTAGTATCCCCCCCGGGACTAGCGGGAGGGGCAATGAGCAGTTCTTC	CASSIPPGTSGRGNEQFF
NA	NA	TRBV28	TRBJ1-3	TGTGCCAGCAGTTTCTCAGGTGGAAACACCATATATTTT	CASSFSGGNTIYF
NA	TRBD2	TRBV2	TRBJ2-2	TGTGCCAGCAGCGGAAAGGGGACTAGCATCACCGGGGAGCTGTTTTTT	CASSGKGTSITGELFF
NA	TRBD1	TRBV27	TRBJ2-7	TGTGCCAGCAGTCTTGACAGGGCACCCTACGAGCAGTACTTC	CASSLDRAPYEQYF
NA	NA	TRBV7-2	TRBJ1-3	TGTGCCAGCAGCTTTGGGGCCGCTGGAAACACCATATATTTT	CASSFGAAGNTIYF
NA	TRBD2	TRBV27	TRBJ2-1	TGTGCCAGCAGTTCCCTCGGACTAGCAAAAGAAGATGAGCAGTTCTTC	CASSSLGLAKEDEQFF
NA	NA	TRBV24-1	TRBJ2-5	TGTGCCACCAGTGACTGGGCCCAGACCCAGTACTTC	CATSDWAQTQYF
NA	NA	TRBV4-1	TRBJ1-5	TGCGCCAGCAGCCAAGATTCGAGGGGCAATCAGCCCCAGCATTTT	CASSQDSRGNQPQHF
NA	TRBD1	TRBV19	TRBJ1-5	TGTGCCAGTAGTGCTATAGGGACAGGGGGACCTCAGCCCCAGCATTTT	CASSAIGTGGPQPQHF
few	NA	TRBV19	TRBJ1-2	TGTGCCAGTCGGACAGAAAGTAACTATGGCTACACCTTC	CASRTESNYGYTF
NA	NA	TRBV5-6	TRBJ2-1	TGTGCCAGCAGCTTGGTTGCAGTTTACAATGAGCAGTTCTTC	CASSLVAVYNEQFF